These 2 T cell receptor beta chains originate from one sample sequenced in a study of T-cell memory formation after mild COVID-19 (TCRdb year 2021). The receptor library was made with 5' RACE. Sequencing instrument: Illumina NovaSeq 6000. TCRdb cleaned the public reads at Q25 with fastp, built clones with MiXCR and kept in-frame beta chains. Here each entry gathers all rows of one CDR3 protein and keeps the most common genes and DNA. In this sample the table shows around 250,000 distinct CDR3 sequences, around 15% of which occur a single time. Of the sample, approximately 23% falls within the top ten clones. The sample consisted of PBMCs or a T cell subset sorted from them (not recorded which). These receptors were taken from a man aged 18 to 29 who had mild COVID-19 (a few samples of this study predate the infection). The sample titles of this study are shuffled in the database, so cell type and time point are left out; the donor was told from shared clones.

The rearrangement uses TRBV29-1 and TRBJ2-2, with a weak D call TRBD2 (5 bases). Germline CDR1 and CDR2: SQVTM and ANQGSEA. There are 16 residues in the CDR3. Trimming removed 0 bases at V and 3 bases at J, with 14 bases between. The CDR3 DNA reads as TGCAGCGTTGAAGATCGGGGAGTTATGGACACCGGGGAGCTGTTTTTT. Protein: CSVEDRGVMDTGELFF.

The chain employs TRBV5-1 and TRBJ2-7; TRBD2 matches 7 bases. V shed 6 bases, J shed 3 bases, and the junction held 9 bases outside the gene matches. CDR1 and CDR2 (germline): SGHRS, YFSETQ. The CDR3 is 14 residues long. This CDR3 is CASKVRGGGYEQYF. In DNA form, the CDR3 reads TGCGCCAGCAAGGTTCGGGGCGGGGGCTACGAGCAGTACTTC.